This entry lists 16 T cell receptor beta chains sequenced from one sample in a study of T cell repertoires in aging, cancer and after chemotherapy. Peripheral blood genomic DNA, not sorted cells or RNA, was the template. Rearranged V-D-J TRB sequences were amplified with a mixed TRB-A/B primer pool. TCRdb itself ran the multiplex PCR reads through MiXCR, one entry per CDR3 protein. Counted here are roughly 12,000 distinct CDR3 sequences, roughly a quarter occurring once; the ten biggest clones make up about 1.9%. The sample comprised blood. The receptors stem from a human donor in good health.

In this sample, this clonotype is medium-sized (0.01 to 0.1%). The chain recombines TRBV20-1 with TRBJ2-7; D uncertain. The V end lost 3 bases, the J end lost 2 bases, and 11 bases lay between the germline ends. CDR1 and CDR2 (germline): DFQATT, SNEGSKA (reference sequence). CDR3 size: 13 residues. The CDR3 region has the DNA TGCAGTGCTAGCGCAGGCCGAACCTACGAGCAGTACTTC. Its translation: CSASAGRTYEQYF.

To note about this clonotype: One end of the junction does not line up with germline, which may come from a read error. This chain connects TRBV5-6 to TRBJ1-3, with TRBD1 as a possible D gene (6 bases). The CDR3 loop spans 16 amino acids. CDR1 and CDR2 from the germline V gene are SGHDT and YYEEEE. CDR3 coding DNA: TGCGCCAGCAGCTTGGAAGCCAGGGACACTGGAAACACCATATATTTT. Translated, it gives CASSLEARDTGNTIYF.

This clonotype is medium-sized (0.01 to 0.1%) within its sample. The chain recombines TRBV6-1 with TRBJ2-7; D remains unclear. The germline V gene has CDR1 MNHNS and CDR2 SASEGT. The CDR3 is 15 amino acids. V lost 2 bases and J 3 bases, leaving 14 bases between the germline ends. For the CDR3, the DNA is TGTGCCAGCAGTGAAATGGAACGTTCCGGCTACGAGCAGTACTTC. Translated, it gives CASSEMERSGYEQYF.

With regard to this clonotype: This may be a read error, as it is one base from a much larger clone. The V and J genes are TRBV12-3 or TRBV12-4 and TRBJ1-2; D not resolved. This CDR3 is 14 amino acids long. V gave up 7 bases and J gave up 3 bases, with 15 bases separating them. This CDR3 reads CASTSDGEDYGYTF. The CDR3 coding sequence is TGTGCCAGCACCTCAGACGGTGAAGACTATGGCTACACCTTC.

This clonotype occurred a few times. This chain links TRBV9 with TRBJ1-3, with no clear D. V lost 5 bases to trimming and J lost 0 bases, with 9 bases between them. The CDR3 covers 14 residues. Germline V gene lookup returns CDR1 SGDLS and CDR2 YYNGEE. In DNA form, the CDR3 reads TGTGCCAGCAGGCCGGGGAGCTCTGGAAACACCATATATTTT. This codes for CASRPGSSGNTIYF.

This clonotype was observed a few times. This sequence joins TRBV5-1 and TRBJ1-3; D is perhaps TRBD1 (6 bases). V was trimmed by 4 bases and J by 4 bases, leaving 9 bases between them. Germline V lookup: CDR1 SGHRS, CDR2 YFSETQ. The CDR3 is 13 amino acids. CDR3: CASSTGQGNTIYF. In DNA form, the CDR3 reads TGCGCCAGCAGCACTGGACAGGGAAACACCATATATTTT. Together with reference TRBV5-1 and TRBJ1-3, the CDR3 gives the full variable domain: KAGVTQTPRYLIKTRGQQVTLSCSPISGHRSVSWYQQTPGQGLQFLFEYFSETQRNKGNFPGRFSGRQFSNSRSEMNVSTLELGDSALYLCASSTGQGNTIYFGEGSWLTVV.

V gene TRBV6-1 combines with J gene TRBJ1-6; D uncertain. The ends were cut back, 2 bases at V and 5 bases at J, with 25 bases in the middle. CDR1 is MNHNS and CDR2 is SASEGT in the germline V gene. The length of the CDR3 is 20 residues. This CDR3 reads CASSERWGGLLGPNNSPLHF. CDR3 nucleotide sequence: TGTGCCAGCAGTGAAAGGTGGGGTGGGCTTTTAGGGCCTAATAATTCACCCCTCCACTTT.

The chain has TRBV5-6 and TRBJ2-7; a possible D gene is TRBD1 (6 bases). The CDR3 is 15 amino acids. The germline V gene encodes CDR1 SGHDT and CDR2 YYEEEE. The V gene lost 4 bases and the J gene lost 1 base, with 15 bases spanning the gap. CDR3: CASSRVQGQSYEQYF. CDR3 bases: TGTGCCAGCAGCCGAGTCCAGGGACAATCCTACGAGCAGTACTTC. Full variable domain (rest looked up from reference TRBV5-6 and TRBJ2-7): DAGVTQSPTHLIKTRGQQVTLRCSPKSGHDTVSWYQQALGQGPQFIFQYYEEEERQRGNFPDRFSGHQFPNYSSELNVNALLLGDSALYLCASSRVQGQSYEQYFGPGTRLTVT.

This rearrangement joins TRBV12-3 or TRBV12-4 to TRBJ1-5, with a weak D call TRBD1 (6 bases). The CDR3 has 15 amino acids. With 3 bases removed from V and 7 bases from J, the gap between germline ends came to 16 bases. The CDR3 region is CASSLERGRGQPQHF. Here the CDR3 DNA reads TGTGCCAGCAGTTTGGAACGGGGGCGGGGGCAGCCCCAGCATTTT.

The rearrangement joins TRBV7-2 to TRBJ2-5; D is perhaps TRBD1 or TRBD2 (5 bases each). CDR3 length equals 17 residues. V was clipped by 3 bases and J by 5 bases, with 22 bases between them. Germline-derived CDR1 and CDR2 are SGHTA and FQGNSA. The CDR3 loop reads CASSLDRRQGASETQYF. Here the CDR3 DNA reads TGTGCCAGCAGCTTGGACCGCCGCCAGGGAGCCTCGGAGACCCAGTACTTC.

The chain employs TRBV20-1 and TRBJ2-5; 14 bases are shared with TRBD2. CDR1 is DFQATT and CDR2 is SNEGSKA in the germline V gene (reference sequence). The junction had 4 bases not matched to a gene; V was cut back by 5 bases and J by 2 bases. The CDR3 has 15 amino acids. CDR3 residues: CSAPGTSGGQETQYF. Written as DNA, the CDR3 is TGCAGTGCTCCAGGGACTAGCGGGGGACAAGAGACCCAGTACTTC.

This clonotype was counted a few times. V usage is TRBV6-5 and J usage is TRBJ2-2; the D call may be TRBD1 or TRBD2 (6 bases each). Trimming took off 4 bases at V and 4 bases at J, with 13 bases between the two ends. This CDR3 has 15 amino acids. Per the germline V gene, CDR1 is MNHEY and CDR2 is SVGAGI. CDR3 in DNA: TGTGCCAGCAGTTCAGGAGGGGGATCCACCGGGGAGCTGTTTTTT. It specifies CASSSGGGSTGELFF.

In this sample, this clonotype turned up a few times. The chain combines TRBV4-3 with TRBJ1-3, with D unresolved. The germline gives CDR1 LGHNA, CDR2 YSLEER. V dropped 2 bases and J dropped 0 bases, with 8 bases sitting between them. The CDR3 has 15 residues. The CDR3 region is CASSQFTSSGNTIYF. As DNA, the CDR3 is TGCGCCAGCAGCCAATTTACTAGCTCTGGAAACACCATATATTTT.

The chain employs TRBV20-1 and TRBJ2-4; 8 bases align to TRBD2. After removal of 4 bases from V and 3 bases from J, the junction contained 23 bases not matched to a gene. Germline loops: CDR1 DFQATT, CDR2 SNEGSKA (reference sequence). This CDR3 has 20 amino acids. The CDR3, as DNA: TGCAGTGCTAAGCCGCTGGCCGGGGGGGCAATATATGGGGGCAAAAACATTCAGTACTTC. This gives the protein CSAKPLAGGAIYGGKNIQYF.

The J gene is TRBJ2-3, the V gene TRBV20-1, with D maybe TRBD2 (6 bases). Germline assignment: CDR1 DFQATT and CDR2 SNEGSKA (reference sequence). V was cut by 2 bases and J by 1 base, with 13 bases left in between. This CDR3 has 15 residues. For the CDR3, the DNA is TGCAGTGCTAGAAAGCTTGGGACTGGCACAGATACGCAGTATTTT. As protein: CSARKLGTGTDTQYF.

The chain recombines TRBV11-2 with TRBJ2-1; D ambiguous. The CDR3 spans 13 residues. Deletions cut 3 bases from V and 6 bases from J, with 9 bases between. CDR1 SGHAT and CDR2 FQNNGV come from the germline V gene. CDR3: CASSLAISNEQFF. Here the CDR3 DNA reads TGTGCCAGCAGCTTGGCCATTAGCAATGAGCAGTTCTTC.